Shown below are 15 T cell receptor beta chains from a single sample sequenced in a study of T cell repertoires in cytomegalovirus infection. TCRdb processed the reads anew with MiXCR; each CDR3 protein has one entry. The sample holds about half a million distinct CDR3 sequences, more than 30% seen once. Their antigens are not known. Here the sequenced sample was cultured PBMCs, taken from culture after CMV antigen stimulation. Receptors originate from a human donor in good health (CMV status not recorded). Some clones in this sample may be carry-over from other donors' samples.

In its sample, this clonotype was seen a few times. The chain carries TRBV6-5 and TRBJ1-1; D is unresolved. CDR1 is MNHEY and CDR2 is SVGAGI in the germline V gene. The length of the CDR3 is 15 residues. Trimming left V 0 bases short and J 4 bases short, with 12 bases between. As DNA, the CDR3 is TGTGCCAGCAGTTACTCGAGGAATGGCGGCACTGAAGCTTTCTTT. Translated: CASSYSRNGGTEAFF.

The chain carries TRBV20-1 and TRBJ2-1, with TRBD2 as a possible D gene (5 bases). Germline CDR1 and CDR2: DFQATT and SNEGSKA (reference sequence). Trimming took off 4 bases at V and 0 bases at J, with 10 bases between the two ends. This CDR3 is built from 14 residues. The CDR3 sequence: CSAIGVSSYNEQFF. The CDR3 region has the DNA TGCAGTGCTATCGGGGTTAGCTCCTACAATGAGCAGTTCTTC.

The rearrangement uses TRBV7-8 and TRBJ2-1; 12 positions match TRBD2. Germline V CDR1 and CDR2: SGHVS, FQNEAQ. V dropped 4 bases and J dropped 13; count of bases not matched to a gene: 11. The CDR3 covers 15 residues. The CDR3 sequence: CASSSERLAGVLQFF. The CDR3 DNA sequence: TGTGCCAGCAGCTCCGAAAGACTAGCGGGAGTCCTACAGTTCTTC. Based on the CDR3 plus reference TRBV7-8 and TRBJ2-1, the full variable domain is GAGVSQSPRYKVAKRGQDVALRCDPISGHVSLFWYQQALGQGPEFLTYFQNEAQLDKSGLPSDRFFAERPEGSVSTLKIQRTQQEDSAVYLCASSSERLAGVLQFFGPGTRLTVL.

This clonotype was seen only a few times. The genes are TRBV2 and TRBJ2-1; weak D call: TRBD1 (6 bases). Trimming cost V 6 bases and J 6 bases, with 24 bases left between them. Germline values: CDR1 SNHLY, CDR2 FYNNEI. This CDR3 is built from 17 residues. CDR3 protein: CASRGYPGTRGGNEQFF. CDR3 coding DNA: TGTGCCAGCAGGGGATACCCGGGAACCAGAGGGGGCAATGAGCAGTTCTTC.

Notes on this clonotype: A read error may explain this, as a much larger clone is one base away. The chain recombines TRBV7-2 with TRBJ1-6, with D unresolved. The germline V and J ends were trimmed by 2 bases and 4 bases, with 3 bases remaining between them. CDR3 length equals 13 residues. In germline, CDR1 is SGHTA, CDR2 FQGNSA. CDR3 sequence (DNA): TGTGCCAGCAGCTTACGGTATAATTCACCCCTCCACTTT. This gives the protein CASSLRYNSPLHF.

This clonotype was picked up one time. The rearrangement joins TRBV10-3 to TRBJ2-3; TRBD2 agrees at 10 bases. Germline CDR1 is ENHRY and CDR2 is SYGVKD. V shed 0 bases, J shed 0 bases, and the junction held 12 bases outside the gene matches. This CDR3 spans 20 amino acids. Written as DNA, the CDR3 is TGTGCCATCAGTGAGTCTCGAACCAGCGGGAGGGTCTCTAGCACAGATACGCAGTATTTT. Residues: CAISESRTSGRVSSTDTQYF.

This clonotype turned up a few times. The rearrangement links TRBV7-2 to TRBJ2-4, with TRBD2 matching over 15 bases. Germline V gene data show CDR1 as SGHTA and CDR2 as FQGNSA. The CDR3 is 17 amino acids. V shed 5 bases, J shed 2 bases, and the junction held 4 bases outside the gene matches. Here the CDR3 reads CASSPGLAGGSKNIQYF. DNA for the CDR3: TGTGCCAGCAGCCCGGGACTAGCGGGAGGATCCAAAAACATTCAGTACTTC.

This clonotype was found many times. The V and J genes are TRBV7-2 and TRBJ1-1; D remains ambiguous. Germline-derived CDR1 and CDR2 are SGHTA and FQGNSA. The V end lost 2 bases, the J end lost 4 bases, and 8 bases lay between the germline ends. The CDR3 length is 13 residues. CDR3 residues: CASSLSGRTEAFF. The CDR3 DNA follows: TGTGCCAGCAGCTTAAGTGGGCGCACTGAAGCTTTCTTT.

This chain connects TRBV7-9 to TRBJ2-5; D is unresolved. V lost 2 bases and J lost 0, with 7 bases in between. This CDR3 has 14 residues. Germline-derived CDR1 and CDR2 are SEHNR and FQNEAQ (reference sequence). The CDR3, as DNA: TGTGCCAGCAGCTTATCCGCGTACCAAGAGACCCAGTACTTC. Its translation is CASSLSAYQETQYF.

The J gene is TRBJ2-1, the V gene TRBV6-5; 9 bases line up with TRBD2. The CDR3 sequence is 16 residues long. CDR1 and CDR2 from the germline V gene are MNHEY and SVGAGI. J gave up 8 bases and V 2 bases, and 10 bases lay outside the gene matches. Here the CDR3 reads CASSYRRLAGSHEQFF. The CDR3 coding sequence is TGTGCCAGCAGTTACAGGCGCCTAGCGGGATCCCATGAGCAGTTCTTC.

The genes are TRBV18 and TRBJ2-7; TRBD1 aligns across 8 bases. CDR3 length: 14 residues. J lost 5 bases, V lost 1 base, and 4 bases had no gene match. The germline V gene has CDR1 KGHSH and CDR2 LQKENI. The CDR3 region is CASSPLTGGDEQYF. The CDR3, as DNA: TGTGCCAGCTCACCACTTACAGGGGGAGACGAGCAGTACTTC.

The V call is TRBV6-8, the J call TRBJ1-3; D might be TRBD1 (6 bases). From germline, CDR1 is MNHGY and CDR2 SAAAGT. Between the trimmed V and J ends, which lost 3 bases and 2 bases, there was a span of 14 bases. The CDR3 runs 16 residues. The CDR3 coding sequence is TGTGCCAGCAGTTATATGGGACACCCGCCTGGAAACACCATATATTTT. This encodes CASSYMGHPPGNTIYF.

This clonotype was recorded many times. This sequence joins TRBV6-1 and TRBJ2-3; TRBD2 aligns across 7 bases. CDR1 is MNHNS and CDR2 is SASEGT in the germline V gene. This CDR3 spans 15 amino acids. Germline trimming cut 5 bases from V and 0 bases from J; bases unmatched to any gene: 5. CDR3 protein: CASSPYSGSTDTQYF. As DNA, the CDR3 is TGTGCCAGCAGTCCTTATAGCGGGAGCACAGATACGCAGTATTTT.

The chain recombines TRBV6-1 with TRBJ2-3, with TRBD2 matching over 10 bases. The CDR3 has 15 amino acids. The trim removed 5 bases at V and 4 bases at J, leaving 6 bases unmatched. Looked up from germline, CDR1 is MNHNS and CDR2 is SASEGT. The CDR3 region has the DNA TGTGCCAGCAGTCCCCTCGGACTAGCGGCAGATACGCAGTATTTT. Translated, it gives CASSPLGLAADTQYF.

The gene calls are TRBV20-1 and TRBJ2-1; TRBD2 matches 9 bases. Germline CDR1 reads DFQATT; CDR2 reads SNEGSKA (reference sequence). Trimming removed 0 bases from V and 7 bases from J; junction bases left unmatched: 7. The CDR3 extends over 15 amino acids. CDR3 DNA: TGCAGTGCTAGAGAACTAGCGGGTTGGGGGAATGAGCAGTTCTTC. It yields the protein CSARELAGWGNEQFF.